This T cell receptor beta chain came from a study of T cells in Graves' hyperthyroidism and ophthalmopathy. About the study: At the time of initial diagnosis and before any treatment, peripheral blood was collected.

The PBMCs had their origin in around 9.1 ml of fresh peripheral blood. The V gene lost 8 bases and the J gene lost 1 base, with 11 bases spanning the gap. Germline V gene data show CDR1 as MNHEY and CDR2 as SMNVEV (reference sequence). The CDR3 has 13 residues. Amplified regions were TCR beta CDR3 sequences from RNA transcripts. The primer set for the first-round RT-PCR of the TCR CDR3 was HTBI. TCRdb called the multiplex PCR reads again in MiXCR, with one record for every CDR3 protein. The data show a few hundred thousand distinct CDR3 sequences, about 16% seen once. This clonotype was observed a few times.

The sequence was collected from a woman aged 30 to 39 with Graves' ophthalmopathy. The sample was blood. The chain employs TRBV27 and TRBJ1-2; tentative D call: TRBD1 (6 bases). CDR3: CASHTGFNYGYTF. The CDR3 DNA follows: TGTGCCAGCCATACAGGGTTTAACTATGGCTACACCTTC.